These 29 T cell receptor beta chains were all obtained from the same sample, sequenced in a study of healthy donors' naive CD4 and CD8 T cells. Starting from 450 to 550 ng of total RNA, TCR libraries were made with linear amplification. A single record per CDR3 protein comes from TCRdb applying MiXCR to the reads. Of roughly 200,000 distinct CDR3 sequences detected, around 80% appear once; the ten largest clones hold 2.3%. Input material: naive CD4+ and CD8+ T cells sorted from blood, pooled from several donors. These receptors were obtained from a pool of human donors in good health; the sample pools cells from several healthy donors.

J is TRBJ1-2 and V is TRBV6-5; D ambiguous. The V end lost 2 bases, the J end lost 4 bases, and 14 bases lay between the germline ends. This CDR3 has 15 amino acids. CDR1 and CDR2 (germline): MNHEY, SVGAGI. CDR3 protein: CASSYQLVGGYGYTF. For the CDR3, the DNA is TGTGCCAGCAGTTACCAGTTAGTAGGTGGCTATGGCTACACCTTC.

This clonotype showed up just once. The rearrangement joins TRBV29-1 to TRBJ2-5, with unresolved D. The germline V gene encodes CDR1 SQVTM and CDR2 ANQGSEA. Trimming took off 7 bases at V and 5 bases at J, with 17 bases between the two ends. This CDR3 has 13 residues. The CDR3 region is CSALTGPVETQYF. The CDR3 nucleotides are TGCAGCGCCTTAACCGGACCGGTGGAGACCCAGTACTTC.

J is TRBJ2-1 and V is TRBV19; 7 nucleotides match TRBD1. CDR1 is LNHDA and CDR2 is SQIVND in the germline V gene (reference sequence). The length of the CDR3 is 15 residues. V dropped 2 bases and J dropped 8; count of bases not matched to a gene: 9. The CDR3 nucleotides read TGTGCCAGTAGTATAAGGGGGCGAGGAGGCGATGAGCAGTTCTTC. The encoded protein is CASSIRGRGGDEQFF. The entire variable domain, with the rest obtained from reference TRBV19 and TRBJ2-1, is as follows: DGGITQSPKYLFRKEGQNVTLSCEQNLNHDAMYWYRQDPGQGLRLIYYSQIVNDFQKGDIAEGYSVSREKKESFPLTVTSAQKNPTAFYLCASSIRGRGGDEQFFGPGTRLTVL.

Only a few counts were recorded for this clonotype. The chain carries TRBV19 and TRBJ2-5; 7 nucleotides line up with TRBD2. The V gene's germline CDR1 is LNHDA and CDR2 SQIVND (reference sequence). V shed 5 bases and J 7 bases; nucleotides not matched to a gene: 4. This CDR3 is built from 12 residues. CDR3 loop: CASSPGGRTQYF. The CDR3 region has the DNA TGTGCCAGTAGTCCAGGCGGGAGGACCCAGTACTTC.

This chain uses TRBV6-5 with TRBJ1-3, with D maybe TRBD1 (6 bases). V gave up 5 bases and J gave up 0 bases, with 11 bases separating them. This CDR3 spans 15 amino acids. Germline CDR1 MNHEY, CDR2 SVGAGI. CDR3 bases: TGTGCCAGCAGTCCGGACAGCAACTCTGGAAACACCATATATTTT. The encoded protein is CASSPDSNSGNTIYF.

This clonotype was detected only a few times. This sequence joins TRBV19 and TRBJ2-7; D call uncertain. Germline V gene lookup returns CDR1 LNHDA and CDR2 SQIVND (reference sequence). The CDR3 totals 14 residues. Trimming removed 0 bases from V and 1 base from J, with 7 bases in between. CDR3 protein: CASSIDLGSYEQYF. The CDR3 DNA follows: TGTGCCAGTAGTATAGATCTGGGATCCTACGAGCAGTACTTC.

The chain combines TRBV15 with TRBJ2-7; TRBD2 aligns across 9 bases. V lost 0 bases, J lost 4 bases, and 7 bases stayed unmatched. This CDR3 has 16 residues. In germline, CDR1 is LNHNV, CDR2 YYDKDF (reference sequence). The chain's CDR3 is CATSRDLTSGSYEQYF. The CDR3 DNA follows: TGTGCCACCAGCAGAGATCTGACTAGCGGATCTTACGAGCAGTACTTC.

In this sample, this clonotype turned up once. This rearrangement joins TRBV19 to TRBJ1-1; D remains unclear. Trimming removed 7 bases at V and 5 bases at J, with 11 bases between. In germline, CDR1 is LNHDA, CDR2 SQIVND (reference sequence). There are 12 residues in the CDR3. CDR3 DNA sequence: TGTGCCAGTATCCGGGGAATTACTGAAGCTTTCTTT. It codes for CASIRGITEAFF. Full variable domain (remainder filled in from reference TRBV19 and TRBJ1-1): DGGITQSPKYLFRKEGQNVTLSCEQNLNHDAMYWYRQDPGQGLRLIYYSQIVNDFQKGDIAEGYSVSREKKESFPLTVTSAQKNPTAFYLCASIRGITEAFFGQGTRLTVV.

This clonotype was picked up a small number of times. V is TRBV20-1 and J is TRBJ1-1, with TRBD1 matching over 8 bases. Germline assignment: CDR1 DFQATT and CDR2 SNEGSKA (reference sequence). The CDR3 loop spans 14 amino acids. Trimming at V came to 2 bases and at J to 1 base, leaving 3 bases not matched to a gene. The CDR3 is CSARRTGTNTEAFF. CDR3 nucleotides: TGCAGTGCTAGAAGGACAGGGACGAACACTGAAGCTTTCTTT.

The chain couples TRBV29-1 to TRBJ1-1; a possible D gene is TRBD1 (5 bases). CDR3 length: 15 amino acids. Germline V CDR1 and CDR2: SQVTM, ANQGSEA. The germline V and J ends were trimmed by 4 bases and 0 bases, with 15 bases remaining between them. DNA for the CDR3: TGCAGCGTTGCCCCGGGACTCGTCATGAACACTGAAGCTTTCTTT. It encodes CSVAPGLVMNTEAFF.

The chain uses TRBV6-5 and TRBJ2-7; TRBD1 agrees at 8 bases. The V and J ends lost 6 bases and 2 bases, in that order; junction bases with no gene match: 9. This CDR3 has 15 amino acids. Germline loops: CDR1 MNHEY, CDR2 SVGAGI. DNA of the CDR3: TGTGCCAGCAGCGTAGACAGGGGTAAGACCTACGAGCAGTACTTC. Amino acid sequence: CASSVDRGKTYEQYF.

The V and J genes are TRBV6-5 and TRBJ2-3; D is uncertain. This CDR3 has 15 residues. Germline assignment: CDR1 MNHEY and CDR2 SVGAGI. Trimming cost V 0 bases and J 1 base, with 8 bases left between them. CDR3 amino acids: CASSYSVWGTDTQYF. DNA of the CDR3: TGTGCCAGCAGTTACTCGGTCTGGGGCACAGATACGCAGTATTTT.

This chain joins TRBV4-3 and TRBJ1-1; no clear D. Trimming took off 0 bases at V and 3 bases at J, with 8 bases between the two ends. CDR3 length: 14 amino acids. Germline V gene data show CDR1 as LGHNA and CDR2 as YSLEER. The CDR3 region has the DNA TGCGCCAGCAGCCAAGATAGGATTCACACTGAAGCTTTCTTT. Amino acid sequence: CASSQDRIHTEAFF.

This sequence joins TRBV13 and TRBJ2-7; 13 bases map to TRBD2. V was pared by 2 bases and J by 3 bases, with 1 base of the junction left unmatched. This CDR3 has 15 amino acids. Per germline, CDR1 PRHDT and CDR2 FYEKMQ (reference sequence). CDR3 in DNA: TGTGCCAGCAGCTTATGGACTAGCGGGGGCTACGAGCAGTACTTC. It translates to CASSLWTSGGYEQYF.

CDR3 bases: TGTGCCAGTAGTCCCAGGGGGCGAGGTGGTACCGGGGAGCTGTTTTTT. Amino acids: CASSPRGRGGTGELFF. The V gene is TRBV19, the J gene TRBJ2-2; 8 nucleotides agree with TRBD1. From germline, CDR1 is LNHDA and CDR2 SQIVND (reference sequence). This CDR3 comprises 16 residues. Unmatched junction bases numbered 10, after V lost 5 bases and J lost 5 bases.

V usage is TRBV11-2 and J usage is TRBJ2-1; the D is unclear. V lost 4 bases and J 1 base, leaving 8 bases between the germline ends. In germline, CDR1 is SGHAT, CDR2 FQNNGV. This CDR3 is 14 amino acids long. The CDR3 sequence: CASSSDPSYNEQFF. CDR3 bases: TGTGCCAGCAGCTCAGACCCGTCCTACAATGAGCAGTTCTTC.

This rearrangement joins TRBV19 to TRBJ1-1, with D unresolved. Deletions cut 10 bases from V and 1 base from J, with 13 bases between. CDR1 is LNHDA and CDR2 is SQIVND in the germline V gene (reference sequence). The CDR3 is made up of 13 amino acids. Here the CDR3 reads CAIRAASNTEAFF. DNA for the CDR3: TGTGCCATTCGAGCAGCCTCGAACACTGAAGCTTTCTTT.

This chain uses TRBV29-1 with TRBJ2-5; D is possibly TRBD2 (5 bases). Germline V gene sequence: CDR1 SQVTM, CDR2 ANQGSEA. Trimming took 5 bases from V and 5 from J, leaving 18 bases between them. This CDR3 is built from 14 residues. CDR3 nucleotide sequence: TGCAGCGTTCGAAACACCAACCCGGGGGAGACCCAGTACTTC. Protein: CSVRNTNPGETQYF.

J is TRBJ2-1 and V is TRBV29-1; the D call may be TRBD1 or TRBD2 (5 bases each). The CDR3 is 11 amino acids. In germline, CDR1 is SQVTM, CDR2 ANQGSEA. V lost 4 bases, J lost 7 bases, and 8 bases lay in between. CDR3 sequence: CSVGEGNEQFF. CDR3 bases: TGCAGCGTTGGTGAGGGGAATGAGCAGTTCTTC.

The chain links TRBV7-9 to TRBJ1-5, with 7 bases aligning to TRBD1. Germline V CDR1 and CDR2: SEHNR, FQNEAQ (reference sequence). This CDR3 is 12 amino acids long. CDR3 coding DNA: TGTGCTAGTGGACAGGAGGATCAGCCCCAGCATTTT. As protein: CASGQEDQPQHF.

This clonotype was detected a few times. The chain is built from TRBV30 and TRBJ2-1; TRBD2 agrees at 14 bases. J lost 4 bases, V lost 4 bases, and 6 bases had no gene match. Germline CDR1 is GTSNPN and CDR2 is SVGIG (reference sequence). This CDR3 is 16 amino acids long. In DNA form, the CDR3 reads TGTGCCTGGACCTCCTGGACTAGCGGGGGGTACAATGAGCAGTTCTTC. Translation gives CAWTSWTSGGYNEQFF.

The chain uses TRBV19 and TRBJ2-2; D gene unclear. Germline V gene sequence: CDR1 LNHDA, CDR2 SQIVND (reference sequence). The CDR3 runs to 16 residues. V lost 4 bases and J 1 base, leaving 13 bases between the germline ends. CDR3 coding DNA: TGTGCCAGTAGTAGGGTGAGCGCACAGAACACCGGGGAGCTGTTTTTT. Its translation is CASSRVSAQNTGELFF.

This chain links TRBV21-1 with TRBJ1-3; the D call in the table, TRBD1, was not verified against the DNA. TRBV21-1 is designated a pseudogene. The CDR3 length is 14 residues. The CDR3 sequence: CASAGTGCGNTIYF. Written as DNA, the CDR3 is TGTGCCAGCGCTGGGACAGGGTGTGGAAACACCATATATTTT.

The V call is TRBV29-1, the J call TRBJ1-1; 8 bases match TRBD1. V was pared by 7 bases and J by 4 bases, with 5 bases of the junction left unmatched. Germline values: CDR1 SQVTM, CDR2 ANQGSEA. This CDR3 contains 12 residues. CDR3 residues: CSGTGQVTEAFF. For the CDR3, the DNA is TGCAGCGGGACAGGGCAAGTCACTGAAGCTTTCTTT.

The chain employs TRBV29-1 and TRBJ2-1, with 7 bases lining up with TRBD2. This CDR3 region has 14 residues. Germline trimming cut 3 bases from V and 6 bases from J; bases unmatched to any gene: 8. CDR1 SQVTM and CDR2 ANQGSEA come from the germline V gene. This CDR3 reads CSVDGGRVSNEQFF. CDR3 nucleotides: TGCAGCGTTGACGGCGGGAGAGTCAGCAATGAGCAGTTCTTC.

This chain connects TRBV10-3 to TRBJ1-2; tentatively, D is TRBD1 (5 bases). The germline gives CDR1 ENHRY, CDR2 SYGVKD. V was shortened by 4 bases and J by 0 bases, with 18 bases between the two germline ends. The length of the CDR3 is 17 residues. CDR3 sequence reads: CAISGTSGLRANYGYTF. DNA of the CDR3: TGTGCCATCAGTGGTACCTCCGGGCTCAGGGCTAACTATGGCTACACCTTC.

CDR3 loop: CASSEMERQTNEQFF. DNA for the CDR3: TGTGCCAGCAGTGAAATGGAGAGACAAACCAATGAGCAGTTCTTC. The rearrangement uses TRBV6-1 and TRBJ2-1; no firm D call. V was trimmed by 2 bases and J by 6 bases, leaving 14 bases between them. The CDR3 consists of 15 residues. CDR1 MNHNS and CDR2 SASEGT come from the germline V gene.

The gene calls are TRBV29-1 and TRBJ1-2, with a tentative D call TRBD1 (6 bases). Per the germline V gene, CDR1 is SQVTM and CDR2 is ANQGSEA. CDR3 length equals 13 residues. The germline V and J ends were trimmed by 3 bases and 4 bases, with 12 bases remaining between them. The CDR3 loop reads CSVDYRAGYGYTF. CDR3 sequence (DNA): TGCAGCGTTGACTACAGGGCTGGCTATGGCTACACCTTC.

Concerning this clonotype itself: The junction does not match germline at one end; this may be a read error. This chain links TRBV19 with TRBJ2-7; D tentatively fits TRBD1 or TRBD2 (6 bases each). This CDR3 spans 14 amino acids. In germline, CDR1 is LNHDA, CDR2 SQIVND (reference sequence). CDR3 sequence (DNA): TGTGCCAGTAGTATAACCCTCCCCACGGCGGGACACGTCTTC. Protein sequence: CASSITLPTAGHVF.